This TCR beta chain appears in the sequencing data of a study of blood T cell repertoires in COVID-19. At the level of the study: The study drew acute and convalescent COVID-19 samples from the United States, Italy and Spain. T cells, B-cell-depleted T cells, or PBMCs supplied cDNA or gDNA.

As originally analysed: Amplification of reference gene primers provided the estimated nucleated cell counts. Generated by immunoSEQ multiplex PCR, the TCRdb table keeps only in-frame clones and is missing some. V and J calls and clone size are copied from that table; D and trimming were computed from the DNA. The data show under 400,000 clones, with roughly 90% seen just once and around 6.3% held by the top ten. CDR3 size: 16 residues. The V and J ends lost 1 base and 2 bases, in that order; junction bases with no gene match: 5. Per the germline V gene, CDR1 is LGHNA and CDR2 is YNFKEQ. The clonotype was recovered from a young man with active or convalescent COVID-19. J is TRBJ2-3 and V is TRBV4-2; 8 bases fit TRBD1. The source material was peripheral blood. CDR3 region: CASSQVRTGPTDTQYF. The CDR3 DNA reads TGTGCCAGCAGCCAAGTGAGGACAGGGCCCACAGATACGCAGTATTTT.